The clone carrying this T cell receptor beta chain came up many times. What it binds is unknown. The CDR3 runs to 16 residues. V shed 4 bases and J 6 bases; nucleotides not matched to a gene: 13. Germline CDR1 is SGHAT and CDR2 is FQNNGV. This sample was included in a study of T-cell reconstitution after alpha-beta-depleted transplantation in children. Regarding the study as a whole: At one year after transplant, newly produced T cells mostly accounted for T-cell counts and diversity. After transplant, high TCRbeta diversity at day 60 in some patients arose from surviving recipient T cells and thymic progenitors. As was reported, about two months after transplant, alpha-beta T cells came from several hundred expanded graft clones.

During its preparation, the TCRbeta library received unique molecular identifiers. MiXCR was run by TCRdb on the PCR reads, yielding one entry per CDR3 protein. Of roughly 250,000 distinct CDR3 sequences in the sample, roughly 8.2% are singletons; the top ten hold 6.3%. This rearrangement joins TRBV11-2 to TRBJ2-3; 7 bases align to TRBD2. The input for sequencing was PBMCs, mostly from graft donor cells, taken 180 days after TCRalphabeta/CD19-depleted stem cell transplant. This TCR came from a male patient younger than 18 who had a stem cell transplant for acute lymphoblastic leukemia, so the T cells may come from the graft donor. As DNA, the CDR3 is TGTGCCAGCAGCTGGGGGGGATGGGGGAAGTCGGATACGCAGTATTTT. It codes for CASSWGGWGKSDTQYF.